The subject of this entry is one TCR beta chain. The clone's antigen remains unknown. Base qualities are not at hand, and no much larger clone is one base apart. Genomic DNA was isolated from the sorted cells so that the TCRbeta CDR3 region could be sequenced. The immunoSEQ Assay was used for sequencing of TCRbeta CDR3 regions. TCRdb limited this immuneACCESS table to in-frame rearrangements with V and J called. A share of clones is missing; checked studies link under half to unresolved V genes, and the rest is unexplained. The sample contains about 53,000 clones, approximately 91% of them found a single time. In total, the top ten clones hold around 1.5% of the sample. The sample belongs to a study of OX40 agonist ivuxolimab in advanced cancers. Study-level background: The costimulatory receptor OX40 (CD134) was targeted by ivuxolimab, a fully human IgG2 agonistic monoclonal antibody. Intravenous ivuxolimab was administered to patients every 2 weeks at six dose levels: 0.01, 0.1, 0.3, 1.5, 3 and 10 mg/kg. Of the approximately 50 dose-escalation patients, hepatocellular carcinoma was present in about 20, melanoma in around 15, renal cell carcinoma in 9 and head and neck cancer in 9. A male proportion of around 80% and a mean age of 60 years, ranging from about 20 to 80, were recorded for the dose-escalation cohort. Patients were allowed to have had prior anti-PD-1, anti-PD-L1 or anti-CTLA-4 therapy, and roughly 40% of the dose-escalation patients had been treated with checkpoint inhibitors. Partial responses were achieved by three dose-escalation patients, of whom one had hepatocellular carcinoma and two had cutaneous melanoma. The purpose of peripheral TCRbeta sequencing was to test whether ivuxolimab changed TCR sequence diversity and led to clonal T-cell expansion. The paper covers the monotherapy dose-escalation part of the phase I ivuxolimab trial, which included N ≈ 50 patients. Points the paper makes about the study in general: Low levels of normalized T-cell clonal expansion were also seen in some patients who did not respond. In the 0.1-3.0 mg/kg groups, partial responders were among the patients with the lowest normalized peripheral clonal expansion, particularly in CD8+ T cells. Which antigens the clonally expanded peripheral T cells were specific for was not determined. After ivuxolimab, expanded clones were on average more numerous among CD8+ T cells than among CD4+ T cells. At doses of 0.1 to 3.0 mg/kg, clonal expansion of both CD4+ and CD8+ blood T cells was observed from baseline to week 6.

Unmatched junction bases come to 10, with V trimmed by 2 bases and J by 5 bases. The CDR3 starts with the cysteine, ends with the phenylalanine, and has 17 residues. Only the CDR3 portion is preserved as DNA: 51 bases, with reading frame beginning at the first base. CDR1 and CDR2 are read off the germline V gene as KGHSH and LQKENI. Patients with a history of autoimmune disease or receiving systemic immunosuppression were excluded from the trial. Peripheral blood for TCR sequencing was drawn from every dose cohort at baseline, at cycle 4 day 1 and at cycle 7 day 1. Samples came from an open-label, multicenter, first-in-human phase I dose-escalation trial of ivuxolimab. Adults with locally advanced or metastatic head and neck squamous cell, hepatocellular, melanoma or renal cell carcinoma were enrolled in the trial. Before TCR sequencing, CD4+ T cells and CD8+ T cells from peripheral blood were sorted into separate populations.

The clonotype originates from an adult with an advanced solid tumor such as melanoma, head and neck, liver or kidney cancer. The V and J genes are TRBV18 and TRBJ2-1, and 9 junction bases match TRBD2. This sample comprised CD4+ or CD8+ T cells sorted from blood, obtained in a trial of the OX40 agonist ivuxolimab. The nucleotide sequence is given as TGTGCCAGCTCACCAAGGCCCCCGGCTAGCGGGGACAATGAGCAGTTCTTC. Its product reads: CASSPRPPASGDNEQFF. Joined to the reference TRBV18 and TRBJ2-1 proteins, this CDR3 gives the full variable domain: NAGVMQNPRHLVRRRGQEARLRCSPMKGHSHVYWYRQLPEEGLKFMVYLQKENIIDESGMPKERFSAEFPKEGPSILRIQQVVRGDSAAYFCASSPRPPASGDNEQFFGPGTRLTVL.